This T cell receptor beta chain was retrieved from a study of T cells after yellow fever vaccination. Study conclusions and caveats: CD4 and CD8 compartments shared a small share of clonotypes.

As to this clonotype: Its antigen remains unknown.

MiXCR was run by TCRdb on the 5' RACE reads, yielding one entry per CDR3 protein. The sample lists 450,000 to 600,000 distinct CDR3 sequences, about 14% occurring once. The V gene end was trimmed by 0 bases and the J gene end by 4 bases; junction bases not matched to a gene: 16. CDR3 size: 19 residues. Germline CDR1 is SGHRS and CDR2 is YFSETQ. The sequenced sample was PBMCs, obtained on the day of the yellow fever booster vaccination. The sequence was collected from a young man who received the YFV17D yellow fever vaccine. This sequence joins TRBV5-1 and TRBJ2-7; 10 positions match TRBD2. CDR3 DNA sequence: TGCGCCAGCAGCTTGGCCCGAGTGGGGGCTAGCGGGGGTATTTACGAGCAGTACTTC. Protein: CASSLARVGASGGIYEQYF. The whole variable domain, filled in from reference TRBV5-1 and TRBJ2-7, reads KAGVTQTPRYLIKTRGQQVTLSCSPISGHRSVSWYQQTPGQGLQFLFEYFSETQRNKGNFPGRFSGRQFSNSRSEMNVSTLELGDSALYLCASSLARVGASGGIYEQYFGPGTRLTVT.